This is a list of T cell receptor beta chains from one sample in a study of T cells after yellow fever vaccination. TCRdb recomputed calls from the 5' RACE reads with MiXCR, one row per CDR3 protein. The sample shows around 160,000 distinct CDR3 sequences, approximately 6.8% of them seen only once. This material consisted of CD4+ T cells sorted from PBMCs, taken 5 days after the first yellow fever vaccination. The receptors were sampled from a man aged 18 to 35 who received the YFV17D yellow fever vaccine. Both conserved end residues are part of each CDR3. A D gene is named only where the DNA matches it firmly. A clone size is listed for some rows: how often the clone was seen (once, few, many), or a class if it is expanded.

J,D,V,size,DNA,CDR3
TRBJ2-1,TRBD2,TRBV30,few,TGTGCCTGGAGCGGGACTAGCTCCCTGAGGGGTGCTAAGTTC,CAWSGTSSLRGAKF
TRBJ2-7,TRBD2,TRBV3-1,many,TGTGCCAGCAGCCAATACCCCTCTAGCGGCGAGCAGTACTTC,CASSQYPSSGEQYF
TRBJ2-7,NA,TRBV7-2,many,TGTGCCAGCAGCTTACCGGGGGACGAGCAGTACTTC,CASSLPGDEQYF
TRBJ2-3,TRBD2,TRBV7-8,many,TGTGCCAGCACCGGGACTAGCGGGGGGGCCACTCATACGCAGTATTTT,CASTGTSGGATHTQYF
TRBJ1-6,NA,TRBV20-1,many,TGCAGTGCTAGAGAATTCGGGGCCGCGCGGAGAAATTCACCCCTCCACTTT,CSAREFGAARRNSPLHF
TRBJ2-7,TRBD1,TRBV7-3,many,TGTGCCAGCAGCCAAGGGACAGCTGGATCCCACGAGCAGTACTTC,CASSQGTAGSHEQYF
TRBJ1-2,NA,TRBV7-8,NA,TGTGCCAGCAGCTTACAGGGGCCCAACTATGGCTACACCTTC,CASSLQGPNYGYTF
TRBJ2-1,TRBD2,TRBV4-2,NA,TGTGCCAGCAGCCAAGGAACTAGCGGATACAATGAGCAGTTCTTC,CASSQGTSGYNEQFF
TRBJ2-2,TRBD2,TRBV7-7,many,TGTGCTAGCAGCCGACTAGGGACTAGCTTCACCGGGGAGCTGTTTTTT,CASSRLGTSFTGELFF
TRBJ2-5,TRBD1,TRBV6-5,many,TGTGCCAGCAGTTACCACACAGGGGTGGAGACCCAGTACTTC,CASSYHTGVETQYF
TRBJ2-3,NA,TRBV7-2,many,TGTGCCAGCAGCTTAGTCAGGGGCACAGATACGCAGTATTTT,CASSLVRGTDTQYF
TRBJ2-1,NA,TRBV11-2,NA,TGTGCCAGCGGCTATGAGCAGTTCTTC,CASGYEQFF
TRBJ1-5,NA,TRBV7-2,many,TGTGCCAGCAGCATATCAATGGAGTGGGATCAGCCCCAGCATTTT,CASSISMEWDQPQHF
TRBJ2-3,NA,TRBV24-1,many,TGTGCCACCGACGATTACACAGATACGCAGTATTTT,CATDDYTDTQYF
TRBJ1-5,NA,TRBV12-3/TRBV12-4,NA,TGTGCCAGCAGTTTGAACAGCCATCAGCCCCAGCATTTT,CASSLNSHQPQHF
TRBJ2-5,NA,TRBV29-1,NA,TGCAGCGTGGAGCGGTCAGCAAAAGAGACCCAGTACTTC,CSVERSAKETQYF
TRBJ2-2,NA,TRBV4-3,many,TGCGCCAGCTGCCCAGAATTAACGAACACCGGGGAGCTGTTTTTT,CASCPELTNTGELFF
TRBJ2-5,TRBD1,TRBV4-3,many,TGCGCCAGCAGCCGGGACAGGGGAGATGGGACCCAGTACTTC,CASSRDRGDGTQYF
TRBJ2-3,TRBD2,TRBV7-8,few,TGTGCCAGCAGCTTCCACCTGGGCGCTAGCGGCCGCACAGATACGCAGTATTTT,CASSFHLGASGRTDTQYF
TRBJ2-5,NA,TRBV20-1,many,TGCAGTGCTACACTGGGGAGGGGGGGATTTGAGACCCAGTACTTC,CSATLGRGGFETQYF
TRBJ1-2,NA,TRBV5-1,NA,TGCGCCAGCAGCGGGGACACCGGAGAGAGCTACACCTTC,CASSGDTGESYTF
TRBJ1-1,TRBD1,TRBV11-2,many,TGTGCCAGCAGCTTTGCGGGACAGGTAAACACTGAAGCTTTCTTT,CASSFAGQVNTEAFF
TRBJ1-1,NA,TRBV5-1,many,TGCGCCAGCAGCTTGGAGGGTATGTACACTGAAGCTTTCTTT,CASSLEGMYTEAFF
TRBJ2-3,NA,TRBV5-1,many,TGCGCCAGCAGCTTGGAGTTCAAGACAGATACGCAGTATTTT,CASSLEFKTDTQYF
TRBJ1-5,NA,TRBV24-1,NA,TGTGCCACCGAGGGGGGTAACAATCAGCCCCAGCATTTT,CATEGGNNQPQHF
TRBJ2-2,TRBD1,TRBV4-3,NA,TGCGCCAGCAGCCAAGATGATTGGACAGGGAAAACCGGGGAGCTGTTTTTT,CASSQDDWTGKTGELFF
TRBJ1-6,TRBD1,TRBV5-4,few,TGTGCCAGCAGCTTGAACAGGGGCGCGAAACCCCTCCACTTT,CASSLNRGAKPLHF
TRBJ1-1,NA,TRBV5-1,few,TGCGCCACCAAATTTTATCACGGGAGCACTGAAGCTTTCTTT,CATKFYHGSTEAFF
TRBJ1-5,NA,TRBV6-4,few,TGTGCCAGCAGTGACTCGTGGGGAAGGGGGTGTTGTAGCAATCAGCCCCAGCATTTT,CASSDSWGRGCCSNQPQHF
TRBJ2-1,TRBD1,TRBV12-3/TRBV12-4,many,TGTGCCAGCACCCTAGGGACAGGGAACAATGAGCAGTTCTTC,CASTLGTGNNEQFF
TRBJ2-1,TRBD2,TRBV20-1,NA,TGCAGTGCTAGAGTGAGCGGGGGTGAGCAGTTCTTC,CSARVSGGEQFF
TRBJ1-2,NA,TRBV5-1,many,TGCGCCAGCAGCTTGGGGGGGGAGGGCCATGGCTACACCTTC,CASSLGGEGHGYTF
TRBJ1-6,NA,TRBV5-5,few,TGTGCCAGCAGCGAGATTTTTCTCACATATAATTCACCCCTCCACTTT,CASSEIFLTYNSPLHF
TRBJ2-2,TRBD2,TRBV2,many,TGTGCCAGCAAGGCTAGCGGGGGGGCCGAAACCGGGGAGCTGTTTTTT,CASKASGGAETGELFF
TRBJ2-1,TRBD1,TRBV6-1,few,TGTGCCAGCAGTGTCAGGGGGCTGGGTGAGCAGTTCTTC,CASSVRGLGEQFF
TRBJ2-1,NA,TRBV10-3,NA,TGTGCCATCGGGGGGGGACAGGCCAATGAGCAGTTCTTC,CAIGGGQANEQFF
TRBJ2-2,NA,TRBV5-6,NA,TGTGCCAGCAGCTTGGAACTAACCTCCGGGACAATTAACACCGGGGAGCTGTTTTTT,CASSLELTSGTINTGELFF
TRBJ2-2,NA,TRBV5-1,many,TGCGCCAGCAACCACAGAGGGACCACCGGGGAGCTGTTTTTT,CASNHRGTTGELFF
TRBJ2-1,NA,TRBV7-2,many,TGTGCCAGCACCCTCCGGCGGAGCGTTGAGCAGTTCTTC,CASTLRRSVEQFF
TRBJ1-6,NA,TRBV6-5,many,TGTGCCAGCAGTTACTCGAATAATCAGGGTCGCACCTATAATTCACCCCTCCACTTT,CASSYSNNQGRTYNSPLHF
TRBJ1-2,NA,TRBV7-2,few,TGTGCCAGCAGCGCGGGACTTTATGGCTACACCTTC,CASSAGLYGYTF
TRBJ2-1,NA,TRBV5-6,many,TGTGCCAGCAGCTTGGGGGCCCCCAATGAGCAGTTCTTC,CASSLGAPNEQFF
TRBJ2-1,TRBD2,TRBV6-2/TRBV6-3,many,TGTGCCAGCAGACCGACTAGCGGGGGAAACAATGAGCAGTTCTTC,CASRPTSGGNNEQFF
TRBJ2-2,TRBD1,TRBV15,few,TGTGCCACCAGCAGAGTCAGGGGGCACGAAACCGGGGAGCTGTTTTTT,CATSRVRGHETGELFF
TRBJ2-1,NA,TRBV3-1,many,TGTGCCAGCAGCCGCCCAACTGGGGGGCGCAATGAGCAGTTCTTC,CASSRPTGGRNEQFF
TRBJ1-1,NA,TRBV10-3,many,TGTGCCACCAGGCAGGGGCTGAGTGGCACTGAAGCTTTCTTT,CATRQGLSGTEAFF
TRBJ2-5,NA,TRBV5-6,many,TGTGCCAGCAGCTTCGCGGCCAGAGGGCTTTCGGAAGAGACCCAGTACTTC,CASSFAARGLSEETQYF
TRBJ1-1,TRBD1,TRBV6-2/TRBV6-3,few,TGTGCCAGCAGAACCACCGGGACAGCTGTCACTGAAGCTTTCTTT,CASRTTGTAVTEAFF
TRBJ2-3,NA,TRBV6-2/TRBV6-3,few,TGTGCCAGCAGTTACTCGATGAATAAGGATACGCAGTATTTT,CASSYSMNKDTQYF
TRBJ2-5,NA,TRBV29-1,many,TGCAGCGCCTCACCATCTAGCGTTGAGACCCAGTACTTC,CSASPSSVETQYF
TRBJ2-7,NA,TRBV5-1,many,TGCGCCAGCAGCTTGCAGGGCGAGCAGTACTTC,CASSLQGEQYF
TRBJ2-1,NA,TRBV5-4,NA,TGTGCCAGCAGCTTCGGGGCGAGCTCCTACAATGAGCAGTTCTTC,CASSFGASSYNEQFF
TRBJ1-5,NA,TRBV4-1,many,TGCGCCAGCAGCCAGCCCGGTAAGGAGGAGGGCCAGCATTTT,CASSQPGKEEGQHF
TRBJ2-4,NA,TRBV5-4,NA,TGTGCCAGCAGCGGGGACGCATCCAAAAACATTCAGTACTTC,CASSGDASKNIQYF
TRBJ2-5,NA,TRBV6-1,many,TGTGCCAGCAGTAAGGGGACAGTGGGGGGAGAGACCCAGTACTTC,CASSKGTVGGETQYF